A single sample is the source of the 25 T cell receptor beta chains below, sequenced in a study of blood T cell repertoires in COVID-19. Measured with immunoSEQ multiplex PCR; TCRdb has only the in-frame clones, and not every one. The sample contains approximately 320,000 clones, 75% to 85% of which appear only once. Sequencing was performed on peripheral blood. These receptors were collected from a human donor in a cohort sampled during active COVID-19.

The V and J genes are TRBV9 and TRBJ2-7, with D possibly matching TRBD2 (6 bases). Per the germline V gene, CDR1 is SGDLS and CDR2 is YYNGEE. The CDR3 covers 16 residues. With 0 bases removed from V and 2 bases from J, the gap between germline ends came to 15 bases. CDR3 coding DNA: TGTGCCAGCAGCGTAGACGGGGGATACCCGACCTACGAGCAGTACTTC. It specifies CASSVDGGYPTYEQYF.

This chain connects TRBV9 to TRBJ2-1; tentative D call: TRBD1 (5 bases). The CDR3 totals 14 residues. The ends were cut back, 2 bases at V and 3 bases at J, with 9 bases in the middle. Per germline, CDR1 SGDLS and CDR2 YYNGEE. In nucleotides, the CDR3 is TGTGCCAGCAGCGTGCAGGGATACTACAATGAGCAGTTCTTC. It specifies CASSVQGYYNEQFF.

This sequence joins TRBV3-1 (or the pseudogene TRBV3-2) and TRBJ1-1; the D gene is possibly TRBD1 (5 bases). Trimming removed 5 bases at V and 3 bases at J, with 16 bases between. Germline CDR1 reads LGHDT; CDR2 reads YNNKEL (reference sequence). CDR3 length: 15 residues. The CDR3 reads CASSARPGGDTEAFF. Here the CDR3 DNA reads TGTGCCAGCAGCGCCCGGCCTGGAGGGGACACTGAAGCTTTCTTT.

This clone has a single count. V gene TRBV21-1 combines with J gene TRBJ2-4; the DNA was not compared with TRBD2, the D call given in the table. TRBV21-1 is reported as a pseudogene. This CDR3 spans 19 amino acids. The DNA of the CDR3 is TGTGCCAGCAGCAAGAGGGAATCCAAAGATACTCTAGCCAAAAACATTCAGTACTTC. Translating it yields CASSKRESKDTLAKNIQYF.

The genes are TRBV2 and TRBJ1-6; D gene ambiguous. Germline lookup yields CDR1 SNHLY and CDR2 FYNNEI. The CDR3 sequence is 13 residues long. Trimming took off 11 bases at V and 5 bases at J, with 13 bases between the two ends. This CDR3 is CACTGSNNSPLHF. The CDR3 DNA sequence: TGTGCCTGCACCGGGTCTAATAATTCACCCCTCCACTTT. The entire variable domain, with the rest obtained from reference TRBV2 and TRBJ1-6, is as follows: EPEVTQTPSHQVTQMGQEVILRCVPISNHLYFYWYRQILGQKVEFLVSFYNNEISEKSEIFDDQFSVERPDGSNFTLKIRSTKLEDSAMYFCACTGSNNSPLHFGNGTRLTVT.

The J gene is TRBJ2-2, the V gene TRBV6-5, with D perhaps matching TRBD1 (5 bases). This CDR3 is 12 amino acids long. Germline CDR1 and CDR2: MNHEY and SVGAGI. Trimming removed 6 bases at V and 7 bases at J, with 9 bases between. The CDR3 spells CASRYDSGELFF. In nucleotides, the CDR3 is TGTGCCAGCAGATATGACAGCGGGGAGCTGTTTTTT.

The chain uses TRBV7-9 and TRBJ1-5, with 9 bases matching TRBD1. CDR1 SEHNR and CDR2 FQNEAQ come from the germline V gene (reference sequence). This CDR3 region has 15 residues. V lost 5 bases and J lost 3; bases outside the gene matches: 5. CDR3 region: CASSRGQGYNQPQHF. DNA of the CDR3: TGTGCCAGCAGCCGGGGACAGGGCTACAATCAGCCCCAGCATTTT.

The chain recombines TRBV27 with TRBJ1-3, with unresolved D. The CDR3 has 14 residues. Germline values: CDR1 MNHEY, CDR2 SMNVEV (reference sequence). V lost 5 bases and J 4 bases, leaving 12 bases between the germline ends. The CDR3 DNA reads as TGTGCCAGCAGTCCCGCCGGCGGAGGAAACACCATATATTTT. Amino acid sequence: CASSPAGGGNTIYF.

On this clone itself: At one of its ends the junction is not consistent with the germline gene, which may arise from a read error. V is TRBV15 and J is TRBJ1-4, with D maybe TRBD1 (5 bases). CDR3 length: 13 amino acids. CDR1 and CDR2 (germline): LNHNV, YYDKDF (reference sequence). The chain's CDR3 is CATSRDTTEKLFF. For the CDR3, the DNA is TGTGCCACCAGCAGGGACACTACTGAAAAACTGTTTTTT.

V usage is TRBV5-4 and J usage is TRBJ2-7; 9 positions agree with TRBD1. V lost 0 bases to trimming and J lost 2 bases; unmatched junction nucleotides: 6. CDR3 length: 16 residues. Germline CDR1 is SGHNT and CDR2 is YYREEE (reference sequence). CDR3 protein: CASSLDLGTGTYEQYF. The CDR3, as DNA: TGTGCCAGCAGCTTGGACCTCGGGACAGGGACCTACGAGCAGTACTTC.

This rearrangement joins TRBV25-1 to TRBJ2-6, with TRBD2 identical over 7 bases. The length of the CDR3 is 18 residues. Germline CDR1 MGHDK, CDR2 SYGVNS. The J segment lost 0 bases and the V segment lost 4 bases, leaving 9 bases of the junction unmatched. The CDR3 sequence: CASSGSRGVSSGANVLTF. DNA of the CDR3: TGTGCCAGCAGTGGCTCCCGGGGGGTGAGCTCTGGGGCCAACGTCCTGACTTTC.

V usage is TRBV12-3 or TRBV12-4 and J usage is TRBJ2-7; a possible D gene is TRBD1 (5 bases). The ends were cut back, 3 bases at V and 6 bases at J, with 9 bases in the middle. The CDR3 runs to 12 residues. In DNA, the CDR3 is TGTGCCAGCAGTTTCAGGGATCTCGAGCAGTACTTC. Translated: CASSFRDLEQYF.

Notes on this clone: At one of its ends the junction is not consistent with the germline gene, which may arise from a read error. The V gene is TRBV7-2, the J gene TRBJ2-7; TRBD2 might be the D (5 bases). From germline, CDR1 is SGHTA and CDR2 FQGNSA. The CDR3 contains 15 residues. CDR3 nucleotides: TGTGCCAGCAGCCTAGCCGCGGCAGTCGCCTACGAGCAGTACTTC. Protein: CASSLAAAVAYEQYF.

This clone was picked up one time. The rearrangement joins TRBV9 to TRBJ2-5; the match to TRBD2 covers 8 bases. The CDR3 consists of 13 residues. V trimming: 0 bases; J trimming: 10 bases; junction bases outside the gene matches: 5. In germline, CDR1 is SGDLS, CDR2 YYNGEE. The CDR3 loop reads CASSVGWRGDQYF. Here the CDR3 DNA reads TGTGCCAGCAGCGTAGGCTGGCGGGGGGACCAGTACTTC.

This clone occurred once. CDR3 bases: TGCGCCAAACCTGGGACAAAGAAAGCTGAAGCTTTCTTT. This translates into CAKPGTKKAEAFF. This chain uses TRBV23-1 with TRBJ1-1; tentative D call: TRBD1 (6 bases). TRBV23-1 is treated as an ORF (open reading frame) with a function not yet certain. V was clipped by 10 bases and J by 6 bases, with 18 bases between them. CDR3 length equals 13 residues.

The chain carries TRBV7-9 and TRBJ1-4, with 7 bases that match TRBD1. The CDR3 loop spans 15 amino acids. The J segment lost 7 bases and the V segment lost 2 bases, leaving 7 bases of the junction unmatched. Germline values: CDR1 SEHNR, CDR2 FQNEAQ (reference sequence). The CDR3 coding sequence is TGTGCCAGCAGCTTAAGACAGGGTGCGGGTGAAAAACTGTTTTTT. It yields the protein CASSLRQGAGEKLFF.

The chain links TRBV27 to TRBJ2-4; a weak D match, TRBD2 (6 bases). Deletions cut 2 bases from V and 8 bases from J, with 19 bases between. The CDR3 has 16 amino acids. Germline V gene lookup returns CDR1 MNHEY and CDR2 SMNVEV (reference sequence). The CDR3 coding sequence is TGTGCCAGCAGTTTAAATTTTGGGGACTTACGGCACATTCAGTACTTC. It translates to CASSLNFGDLRHIQYF.

The V gene is TRBV5-4, the J gene TRBJ1-2; the D gene is possibly TRBD1 (6 bases). The CDR3 is made up of 12 amino acids. Germline lookup yields CDR1 SGHNT and CDR2 YYREEE (reference sequence). The V and J ends lost 2 bases and 6 bases respectively, with 8 bases between them. The CDR3 DNA follows: TGTGCCAGCAGCTTTAACAGGGATGGCTACACCTTC. It encodes CASSFNRDGYTF.

For the CDR3, the DNA is TGTGCCAGCAGAGCGGGGGGGAGCACAGATACGCAGTATTTT. As protein: CASRAGGSTDTQYF. V gene TRBV6-1 combines with J gene TRBJ2-3; 10 bases match TRBD2. CDR3 length: 14 amino acids. The V segment lost 6 bases and the J segment 0 bases; nucleotides outside the gene matches: 0. Germline CDR1 and CDR2: MNHNS and SASEGT.

J is TRBJ2-1 and V is TRBV7-2, with TRBD2 matching 9 bases. The germline gives CDR1 SGHTA, CDR2 FQGNSA. V lost 5 bases to trimming and J lost 0 bases; unmatched junction nucleotides: 11. The CDR3 is made up of 18 amino acids. The CDR3 region has the DNA TGTGCCAGCAGCGAACTTCCGGGACTAGCACTCTCCTACAATGAGCAGTTCTTC. Protein product: CASSELPGLALSYNEQFF.

The V and J genes are TRBV5-1 and TRBJ2-3; D possibly corresponds to TRBD1 (5 bases). This CDR3 has 16 amino acids. The V end lost 0 bases, the J end lost 4 bases, and 15 bases lay between the germline ends. The germline V gene encodes CDR1 SGHRS and CDR2 YFSETQ. CDR3 in DNA: TGCGCCAGCAGCTTGGTTGCAGGGATCGTTTCAGATACGCAGTATTTT. It encodes CASSLVAGIVSDTQYF.

The rearrangement uses TRBV7-3 and TRBJ2-7, with 9 positions matching TRBD1. Germline V lookup: CDR1 SGHTA, CDR2 FQGTGA. The CDR3 contains 18 residues. V was pared by 5 bases and J by 5 bases, with 19 bases of the junction left unmatched. CDR3 protein: CASSPYRPGTGKRDEQYF. CDR3 coding DNA: TGTGCCAGCAGCCCGTACCGCCCCGGGACAGGGAAACGGGACGAGCAGTACTTC.

The chain combines TRBV7-2 with TRBJ2-7, with unresolved D. The CDR3 consists of 13 residues. Per the germline V gene, CDR1 is SGHTA and CDR2 is FQGNSA. V lost 0 bases and J 4 bases, leaving 7 bases between the germline ends. CDR3 amino acids: CASSLASMYEQYF. The CDR3, as DNA: TGTGCCAGCAGCTTAGCCAGTATGTACGAGCAGTACTTC.

This clone was seen only a few times. The junction shows a germline mismatch at one end, possibly a read error. The chain has TRBV6-1 and TRBJ2-6; TRBD1 aligns across 8 bases. The CDR3 consists of 16 residues. The germline V gene encodes CDR1 MNHNS and CDR2 SASEGT. CDR3 coding DNA: TGTGCCAGCAGGGAAGCACAGGGGGCTGGGGCCAACGTCCTGACTTTC. Residues: CASREAQGAGANVLTF.

The CDR3 nucleotides read TGTGCCAGCAGCTCTTTTCAGGGGGGTGCCCCCTACGAGCAGTACTTC. This sequence encodes CASSSFQGGAPYEQYF. This chain joins TRBV7-9 and TRBJ2-7; D may be TRBD1 (7 bases). The germline V gene has CDR1 SEHNR and CDR2 FQNEAQ (reference sequence). The germline V and J ends were trimmed by 4 bases and 2 bases, with 18 bases remaining between them. There are 16 residues in the CDR3.